The rows below give T cell receptor beta chains drawn from one sample of a study of T cells after yellow fever vaccination. Each CDR3 protein is one row after TCRdb ran MiXCR on the 5' RACE reads. In the table there are over 70,000 distinct CDR3 sequences, almost 8% of which are singletons. The sequencing here drew on CD8+ T cells sorted from PBMCs, taken on the day of the yellow fever booster vaccination. The receptors come from a man aged 30-40 years who received the YFV17D yellow fever vaccine. Both conserved end residues are part of each CDR3. The order of the fields is clone size, D gene, V gene, J gene, CDR3 protein, CDR3 DNA. D genes are given only for firm matches. Clone size is stated in some rows and not others, as once, few, many or a class when expanded.

NA,NA,TRBV12-3/TRBV12-4,TRBJ2-6,CACSLALTLGAGANVLTF,TGTGCCTGCAGTTTAGCGCTGACTCTGGGGGCTGGGGCCAACGTCCTGACTTTC
NA,NA,TRBV5-4,TRBJ2-7,CASSLSTNDEQYF,TGTGCCAGCAGCTTGAGCACGAACGACGAGCAGTACTTC
few,NA,TRBV5-4,TRBJ2-7,CASSLLGANEQYF,TGTGCCAGCAGCTTGCTAGGGGCCAACGAGCAGTACTTC
NA,TRBD2,TRBV11-2,TRBJ2-7,CASSLEAERGEQYF,TGTGCCAGCAGCTTAGAAGCAGAGCGGGGGGAGCAGTACTTC
few,NA,TRBV2,TRBJ1-1,CASSPSPQGLEAFF,TGTGCCAGCAGCCCGAGCCCACAGGGCCTTGAAGCTTTCTTT
NA,NA,TRBV20-1,TRBJ2-2,CSARDSGELFF,TGCAGTGCTAGAGATTCCGGGGAGCTGTTTTTT
once,NA,TRBV7-9,TRBJ2-3,CACSPSAGTSTDTQYF,TGTGCCTGCAGCCCCTCTGCAGGGACGAGCACAGATACGCAGTATTTT
few,NA,TRBV20-1,TRBJ1-5,CSASGEGNQPQHF,TGCAGTGCTAGTGGAGAGGGCAATCAGCCCCAGCATTTT
NA,TRBD2,TRBV27,TRBJ2-3,CASSWTSGRAYRDTQYF,TGTGCCAGCAGTTGGACTAGCGGGAGGGCCTATCGGGATACGCAGTATTTT
NA,NA,TRBV3-1,TRBJ2-7,CASSPGLKQGNEQYF,TGTGCCAGCAGCCCTGGCCTCAAACAGGGAAACGAGCAGTACTTC
NA,NA,TRBV5-1,TRBJ2-7,CASSLVRHEQYF,TGCGCCAGCAGCTTGGTTAGGCACGAGCAGTACTTC
few,TRBD2,TRBV29-1,TRBJ2-7,CSAVLAGAYEQYF,TGCAGCGCCGTACTAGCGGGGGCATACGAGCAGTACTTC
few,TRBD1,TRBV7-2,TRBJ1-5,CASSIRGDQPQHF,TGTGCCAGCAGCATCAGGGGGGATCAGCCCCAGCATTTT
few,NA,TRBV28,TRBJ2-2,CASSEGGRTITGELFF,TGTGCCAGCAGCGAAGGAGGGCGGACAATCACCGGGGAGCTGTTTTTT
NA,NA,TRBV30,TRBJ2-3,CAWIPLWTDTQYF,TGTGCCTGGATACCGTTATGGACAGATACGCAGTATTTT
NA,TRBD2,TRBV6-2/TRBV6-3,TRBJ2-7,CASILRAGASYEQYF,TGTGCCAGCATCCTCAGAGCGGGAGCCTCTTACGAGCAGTACTTC
NA,NA,TRBV6-5,TRBJ2-2,CASSYLVQVPGYTGELFF,TGTGCCAGCAGTTACTTGGTGCAAGTTCCGGGATACACCGGGGAGCTGTTTTTT
few,NA,TRBV27,TRBJ2-3,CASSLLGGADTQYF,TGTGCCAGCAGTTTATTAGGTGGCGCAGATACGCAGTATTTT
many,NA,TRBV7-6,TRBJ1-2,CASSPDLGEDGYTF,TGTGCCAGCAGCCCTGACCTGGGGGAAGATGGCTACACCTTC
few,TRBD2,TRBV12-3/TRBV12-4,TRBJ2-1,CASSPTSGRAGEQFF,TGTGCCAGCAGCCCCACTAGCGGGAGGGCCGGTGAGCAGTTCTTC
NA,TRBD1,TRBV2,TRBJ2-7,CASSRLRTGTDSHEQYF,TGTGCCAGCAGTAGACTACGAACCGGGACAGATTCTCACGAGCAGTACTTC
NA,NA,TRBV19,TRBJ2-6,CASSWGVGANVLTF,TGTGCCAGTAGTTGGGGTGTTGGGGCCAACGTCCTGACTTTC
many,TRBD2,TRBV20-1,TRBJ2-3,CSAMVAGGPATQYF,TGCAGTGCTATGGTAGCGGGAGGGCCAGCTACGCAGTATTTT
many,NA,TRBV29-1,TRBJ1-1,CSVEDIVGGAFF,TGCAGCGTTGAAGATATAGTGGGGGGCGCTTTCTTT
NA,NA,TRBV30,TRBJ2-5,CAWSVPVDETQYF,TGTGCCTGGAGTGTACCGGTAGACGAGACCCAGTACTTC
few,NA,TRBV2,TRBJ2-4,CASSEGGENIQYF,TGTGCCAGCAGTGAAGGCGGGGAAAACATTCAGTACTTC
NA,TRBD2,TRBV6-1,TRBJ2-1,CASSLGGRTHEQFF,TGTGCCAGCAGCCTGGGGGGGAGAACCCATGAGCAGTTCTTC
few,NA,TRBV27,TRBJ2-7,CASSLIAGPPEQYF,TGTGCCAGCAGTTTAATCGCGGGGCCCCCCGAGCAGTACTTC
NA,TRBD1,TRBV7-2,TRBJ2-1,CASSLAGGSNNEQFF,TGTGCCAGCAGCTTAGCAGGGGGCTCTAACAATGAGCAGTTCTTC
few,NA,TRBV20-1,TRBJ1-1,CRPTAGELWTEAFF,TGCAGACCAACGGCAGGGGAATTATGGACTGAAGCTTTCTTT
few,TRBD2,TRBV27,TRBJ2-7,CASSFLGTSGRAYEQYF,TGTGCCAGCAGTTTCCTCGGGACTAGCGGGAGAGCCTACGAGCAGTACTTC
few,NA,TRBV19,TRBJ2-7,CASSMERALSYEQYF,TGTGCCAGTAGTATGGAGCGGGCACTCTCCTACGAGCAGTACTTC
few,NA,TRBV4-3,TRBJ2-1,CASSQELGGDNEQFF,TGCGCCAGCAGCCAAGAGCTAGGGGGGGACAATGAGCAGTTCTTC
NA,NA,TRBV6-5,TRBJ2-1,CASSSLSGLRDEQFF,TGTGCCAGCAGTTCTCTCTCGGGATTGCGAGATGAGCAGTTCTTC
many,NA,TRBV4-3,TRBJ1-1,CASSQERSVEAFF,TGCGCCAGCAGCCAAGAGAGAAGCGTTGAAGCTTTCTTT
few,TRBD2,TRBV5-4,TRBJ2-3,CASSSVAGGPTDTQYF,TGTGCCAGCAGCAGCGTAGCGGGAGGGCCCACAGATACGCAGTATTTT
many,TRBD1,TRBV28,TRBJ2-3,CASSTPFGTDNTDTQYF,TGTGCCAGCAGCACGCCCTTCGGGACAGATAACACAGATACGCAGTATTTT
few,TRBD2,TRBV5-6,TRBJ2-3,CASSPLLRVAGVPDTQYF,TGTGCCAGCAGCCCCCTGTTGCGGGTAGCGGGAGTCCCAGATACGCAGTATTTT
many,NA,TRBV7-2,TRBJ2-3,CASSLGRSPVQAQYF,TGTGCCAGCAGCTTAGGTCGGAGCCCCGTCCAGGCGCAGTATTTT
NA,TRBD1,TRBV29-1,TRBJ1-2,CSAYRTGKLDGYTF,TGCAGCGCATATAGGACAGGGAAGCTGGATGGCTACACCTTC
NA,TRBD1,TRBV20-1,TRBJ2-7,CSFEDQGVYEQYF,TGCAGTTTCGAAGATCAGGGGGTTTACGAGCAGTACTTC
NA,NA,TRBV5-1,TRBJ2-5,CASSLAQGWRETQYF,TGCGCCAGCAGCTTGGCCCAGGGGTGGCGGGAGACCCAGTACTTC
few,TRBD1,TRBV28,TRBJ2-5,CASSPDRNEQETQYF,TGTGCCAGCAGTCCGGACAGGAACGAACAAGAGACCCAGTACTTC
NA,NA,TRBV5-1,TRBJ1-4,CASSFKGWDEKLFF,TGCGCCAGCAGCTTTAAGGGGTGGGATGAAAAACTGTTTTTT
NA,NA,TRBV20-1,TRBJ1-2,CSARDPIRGYGYTF,TGCAGTGCTAGAGATCCGATTCGGGGCTATGGCTACACCTTC
few,NA,TRBV9,TRBJ2-7,CASSGTGTFYEQYF,TGTGCCAGCAGCGGTACCGGGACATTCTACGAGCAGTACTTC
many,NA,TRBV12-3/TRBV12-4,TRBJ2-1,CASSFAGYNEQFF,TGTGCCAGCAGTTTTGCCGGGTACAATGAGCAGTTCTTC
many,NA,TRBV12-3/TRBV12-4,TRBJ2-2,CASSFGDHNTGELFF,TGTGCCAGCAGTTTTGGGGACCATAACACCGGGGAGCTGTTTTTT
few,NA,TRBV7-6,TRBJ2-1,CASSWASYNEQFF,TGTGCCAGCTCGTGGGCGAGCTACAATGAGCAGTTCTTC
few,TRBD1,TRBV12-5,TRBJ1-5,CASGDREYGQPQHF,TGTGCTAGTGGGGACAGGGAATACGGTCAGCCCCAGCATTTT
many,NA,TRBV7-9,TRBJ2-3,CAIPGDTQYF,TGTGCCATCCCCGGGGATACGCAGTATTTT
few,TRBD2,TRBV5-1,TRBJ2-7,CASSLPPAGGASEQYF,TGCGCCAGCAGCTTGCCCCCCGCGGGGGGCGCCTCCGAGCAGTACTTC
few,NA,TRBV12-3/TRBV12-4,TRBJ1-1,CASSQLRGWNTEAFF,TGTGCCAGCAGCCAACTCCGGGGTTGGAACACTGAAGCTTTCTTT
few,NA,TRBV7-8,TRBJ2-7,CASSLLGYGEQYF,TGTGCCAGCAGCTTATTGGGGTACGGCGAGCAGTACTTC
few,NA,TRBV20-1,TRBJ2-7,CSARDGTTTHYEQYF,TGCAGTGCTAGAGATGGGACCACCACCCACTACGAGCAGTACTTC